Described below is a single TCR beta chain sequence and its context. The antigen remains undetermined. This sample was included in a study of monozygotic twins with inflammatory bowel disease. Broader study findings: Compared with healthy twins, IBD patients shared fewer clonotypes with others, especially with disease activity.

The CDR3 consists of 15 residues. Unsorted whole blood yielded the total RNA, with T cells left unselected. TCRdb reanalyzed the 5' RACE reads, giving one entry per CDR3 protein sequence and no DNA. The sample includes approximately 330,000 distinct CDR3 sequences. V usage is TRBV12-3 or TRBV12-4 and J usage is TRBJ1-1. The origin of this receptor is a human donor with ulcerative colitis or Crohn's disease, or a healthy co-twin of an affected twin (not recorded which). Sequencing was performed on blood. CDR3 loop: CASTTEEKMNTEAFF.